The source of this TCR beta chain is a study of blood T cell repertoires in COVID-19. In the study overall: Both acute and convalescent COVID-19 samples were obtained from the United States, Italy and Spain. PBMCs, B-cell-depleted T cells, or T cells were the source of the cDNA or gDNA that made up the material.

Two consecutive negative NP/OP PCR tests, clearance, or resolved symptoms defined Cohort 3 recovery. Germline assignment: CDR1 MDHEN and CDR2 SYDVKM. The CDR3 is 15 amino acids. Losses at the gene ends were 2 bases for V and 5 bases for J; bases not matched to a gene: 5. TCRdb's copy holds only in-frame clones and misses some; the assay was immunoSEQ multiplex PCR. The table includes under 300,000 clones, roughly 84% detected once. This clonotype was obtained from a man aged 50 or older who had recovered from COVID-19. The chain has TRBV28 and TRBJ2-2; 7 nucleotides line up with TRBD2. Material: PBMCs or T cells enriched from blood (not recorded which). The CDR3 region is CASSLTSVRTGELFF. The CDR3, as DNA: TGTGCCAGCAGTTTAACTAGCGTACGGACCGGGGAGCTGTTTTTT.